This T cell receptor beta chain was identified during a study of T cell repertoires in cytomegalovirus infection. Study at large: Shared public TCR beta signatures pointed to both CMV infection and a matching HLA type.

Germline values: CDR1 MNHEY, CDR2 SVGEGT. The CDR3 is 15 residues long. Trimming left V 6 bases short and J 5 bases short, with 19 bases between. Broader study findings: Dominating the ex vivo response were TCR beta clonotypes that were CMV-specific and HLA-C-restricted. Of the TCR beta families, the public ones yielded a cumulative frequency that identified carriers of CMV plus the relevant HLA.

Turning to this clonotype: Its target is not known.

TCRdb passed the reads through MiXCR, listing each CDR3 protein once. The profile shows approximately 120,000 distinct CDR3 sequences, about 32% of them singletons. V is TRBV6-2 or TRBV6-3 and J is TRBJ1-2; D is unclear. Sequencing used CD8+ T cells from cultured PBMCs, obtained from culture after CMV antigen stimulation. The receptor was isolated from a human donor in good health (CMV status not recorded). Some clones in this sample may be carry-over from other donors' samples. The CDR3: CASRYPEVTGYGYTF. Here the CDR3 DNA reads TGTGCCAGCAGGTACCCCGAGGTCACGGGGTATGGCTACACCTTC.